The 26 T cell receptor beta chains below come from one sample, sequenced in a study of CD8 T cells in ankylosing spondylitis. Findings and caveats of the study: A motif in TCR beta, a set of about 8 highly homologous variants, appeared characteristic of ankylosing spondylitis blood.

These receptors' antigens are unknown. TCRdb processed the 5' RACE reads anew with MiXCR; each CDR3 protein has one entry. The repertoire has 670,000 or so distinct CDR3 sequences, under 20% of them found once; the top ten carry about 19%. Sample: blood, either unsorted or a sorted T cell fraction (not recorded which). Receptors were obtained from a male donor with ankylosing spondylitis.

This rearrangement joins TRBV29-1 to TRBJ2-5; possibly TRBD1 for D (6 bases). This CDR3 comprises 12 residues. CDR1 is SQVTM, CDR2 ANQGSEA, per germline. Trimming pared 4 bases from V and 2 bases from J, leaving 8 bases between. The CDR3 nucleotides read TGCAGCGTTGGAGGACAGCAAGAGACCCAGTACTTC. Protein sequence: CSVGGQQETQYF.

The V and J genes are TRBV19 and TRBJ2-7; the D is unclear. This CDR3 contains 14 residues. Germline CDR1 is LNHDA and CDR2 is SQIVND (reference sequence). Trimming removed 6 bases from V and 0 bases from J, with 12 bases in between. CDR3 bases: TGTGCCAGTAGCACACTATCAGACTCCTACGAGCAGTACTTC. This codes for CASSTLSDSYEQYF.

Only a few counts were recorded for this clonotype. The genes are TRBV28 and TRBJ2-6; D unresolved. Germline V CDR1 and CDR2: MDHEN, SYDVKM. This CDR3 is built from 15 residues. Trimming left V 3 bases short and J 0 bases short, with 6 bases between. The CDR3 sequence is CASSFLPSGANVLTF. The CDR3 DNA reads TGTGCCAGCAGTTTTCTACCCTCTGGGGCCAACGTCCTGACTTTC.

V and J are TRBV5-1 and TRBJ1-1; D is unresolved. Trimming stripped 0 bases from V and 1 base from J, with 19 bases between. Germline CDR1 SGHRS, CDR2 YFSETQ. CDR3 length equals 18 residues. CDR3 in amino acids: CASSLGEVEPPSNTEAFF. The CDR3 bases are TGCGCCAGCAGCTTGGGGGAGGTGGAGCCTCCGTCGAACACTGAAGCTTTCTTT.

This chain uses TRBV20-1 with TRBJ2-6; 10 nucleotides line up with TRBD1. This CDR3 has 18 amino acids. Germline lookup yields CDR1 DFQATT and CDR2 SNEGSKA (reference sequence). Losses at the gene ends were 5 bases for V and 0 bases for J; bases not matched to a gene: 10. The CDR3 nucleotides read TGCAGTGCTTCACCCCCCGGGACAGGGGTCTCTGGGGCCAACGTCCTGACTTTC. It translates to CSASPPGTGVSGANVLTF.

The chain uses TRBV20-1 and TRBJ1-1; D remains unclear. With 5 bases removed from V and 7 bases from J, the gap between germline ends came to 11 bases. This CDR3 has 11 amino acids. Germline loops: CDR1 DFQATT, CDR2 SNEGSKA (reference sequence). The CDR3 loop is CSAPKGLEAFF. CDR3 bases: TGCAGTGCTCCAAAGGGTCTTGAAGCTTTCTTT.

The chain combines TRBV5-1 with TRBJ2-5; 9 nucleotides align to TRBD1. The J segment lost 5 bases and the V segment lost 7 bases, leaving 3 bases of the junction unmatched. The CDR3 runs to 12 residues. CDR1 and CDR2 (germline): SGHRS, YFSETQ. CDR3 sequence reads: CASGQGLETQYF. In DNA, the CDR3 is TGCGCCAGCGGACAGGGGTTGGAGACCCAGTACTTC.

This chain uses TRBV6-5 with TRBJ2-5; TRBD1 or TRBD2 may be the D gene (5 bases each). The germline gives CDR1 MNHEY, CDR2 SVGAGI. Trimming pared 0 bases from V and 7 bases from J, leaving 15 bases between. This CDR3 is 15 amino acids long. The CDR3 sequence is CASSYSKQGVATQYF. The CDR3 nucleotides are TGTGCCAGCAGTTACTCGAAGCAGGGAGTGGCGACCCAGTACTTC.

The V gene is TRBV30, the J gene TRBJ2-5; D is ambiguous. CDR1 and CDR2 from the germline V gene are GTSNPN and SVGIG (reference sequence). This CDR3 region has 14 residues. The V end lost 5 bases, the J end lost 2 bases, and 15 bases lay between the germline ends. CDR3 nucleotide sequence: TGTGCCTGGGTACGGCCTAGTCTTCAAGAGACCCAGTACTTC. The encoded protein is CAWVRPSLQETQYF.

This CDR3 is CASSGNSGSTDTQYF. The CDR3 region has the DNA TGTGCCAGCAGTGGAAATAGCGGGAGTACAGATACGCAGTATTTT. This sequence joins TRBV2 and TRBJ2-3, with 9 bases that match TRBD2. The germline CDR1 and CDR2 sequences are SNHLY and FYNNEI. This CDR3 region has 15 residues. V was clipped by 4 bases and J by 3 bases; unmatched bases: 5.

The V gene is TRBV7-9, the J gene TRBJ1-1, with no clear D. The V gene's germline CDR1 is SEHNR and CDR2 FQNEAQ (reference sequence). This CDR3 spans 13 amino acids. V lost 7 bases, J lost 0 bases, and 9 bases lay in between. The CDR3 here is CASTEGLNTEAFF. CDR3 sequence (DNA): TGTGCCAGCACGGAGGGCTTGAACACTGAAGCTTTCTTT.

This clonotype was seen a handful of times. The rearrangement uses TRBV29-1 and TRBJ2-7; 7 bases are shared with TRBD1. The CDR3 totals 13 residues. Germline V lookup: CDR1 SQVTM, CDR2 ANQGSEA. With V trimmed by 4 bases and J by 1 base, 4 bases remained unmatched. The CDR3 sequence: CSVVPGQSYEQYF. The CDR3 coding sequence is TGCAGCGTTGTCCCGGGACAGTCCTACGAGCAGTACTTC.

The chain combines TRBV11-2 with TRBJ1-5; tentative D call: TRBD1 (5 bases). In germline, CDR1 is SGHAT, CDR2 FQNNGV. The CDR3 runs to 16 residues. Between the trimmed V and J ends, which lost 0 bases and 4 bases, there was a span of 13 bases. Here the CDR3 reads CASSLELGGNNQPQHF. The CDR3 DNA follows: TGTGCCAGCAGCTTAGAGCTGGGGGGTAATAATCAGCCCCAGCATTTT.

Only a few counts were recorded for this clonotype. The chain employs TRBV4-3 and TRBJ2-7; D unclear. V lost 3 bases to trimming and J lost 1 base, with 7 bases between them. Germline CDR1 and CDR2: LGHNA and YSLEER. The length of the CDR3 is 13 residues. The CDR3 loop is CASSQDQSYEQYF. DNA of the CDR3: TGCGCCAGCAGCCAGGACCAATCCTACGAGCAGTACTTC.

This clonotype showed up just a few times. This chain uses TRBV15 with TRBJ1-2; TRBD1 matches 9 bases. J lost 2 bases, V lost 1 base, and 8 bases had no gene match. Germline-derived CDR1 and CDR2 are LNHNV and YYDKDF (reference sequence). This CDR3 spans 17 amino acids. Here the CDR3 reads CATSRASGTGTNYGYTF. The CDR3 nucleotides are TGTGCCACCAGCAGAGCCTCCGGGACAGGGACCAACTATGGCTACACCTTC.

There are a few counts of this clonotype. The CDR3 reads CASRQTGRTNTEAFF. For the CDR3, the DNA is TGTGCCAGCAGGCAGACAGGGAGAACGAACACTGAAGCTTTCTTT. The chain uses TRBV6-1 and TRBJ1-1; 7 nucleotides agree with TRBD1. Germline V lookup: CDR1 MNHNS, CDR2 SASEGT. This CDR3 comprises 15 residues. V lost 6 bases, J lost 1 base, and 8 bases stayed unmatched.

The chain combines TRBV6-5 with TRBJ1-2; D is uncertain. Trimming stripped 2 bases from V and 4 bases from J, with 14 bases between. Germline-derived CDR1 and CDR2 are MNHEY and SVGAGI. This CDR3 has 15 amino acids. CDR3 sequence reads: CASSYGSQGGYGYTF. CDR3 nucleotide sequence: TGTGCCAGCAGTTACGGCAGCCAAGGTGGCTATGGCTACACCTTC.

The chain combines TRBV2 with TRBJ1-2; no clear D gene. Germline V gives CDR1 SNHLY, CDR2 FYNNEI. V lost 6 bases and J lost 2, with 4 bases in between. CDR3 length equals 11 residues. CDR3 bases: TGTGCCAGCAGGAGCAACTATGGCTACACCTTC. Protein sequence: CASRSNYGYTF.

This clonotype was counted between two and nine times. The chain links TRBV12-3 or TRBV12-4 to TRBJ1-4, with D unresolved. The germline V and J ends were trimmed by 7 bases and 8 bases, with 14 bases remaining between them. The CDR3 is 13 residues long. This CDR3 is CASTGFVGEKLFF. CDR3 sequence (DNA): TGTGCCAGCACGGGGTTTGTAGGGGAAAAACTGTTTTTT.

The chain has TRBV29-1 and TRBJ1-3; D unresolved. The CDR3 is made up of 14 amino acids. Germline loops: CDR1 SQVTM, CDR2 ANQGSEA. Trimming pared 5 bases from V and 1 base from J, leaving 12 bases between. DNA for the CDR3: TGCAGCGTTAGCTGGGTTGCGTCTGGAAACACCATATATTTT. Its protein product is CSVSWVASGNTIYF.

This rearrangement joins TRBV7-2 to TRBJ1-1, with 9 bases matching TRBD1. The CDR3 spans 13 residues. CDR1 is SGHTA and CDR2 is FQGNSA in the germline V gene. Losses at the gene ends were 0 bases for V and 11 bases for J; bases not matched to a gene: 4. CDR3 nucleotide sequence: TGTGCCAGCAGCTTAGCGACAGGGGGGGAGGCTTTCTTT. Translating gives CASSLATGGEAFF.

The table lists this clonotype with a few counts. The chain couples TRBV12-3 or TRBV12-4 to TRBJ1-5; unclear D gene. Trimming shortened V by 10 bases and J by 0 bases, and 13 bases separated the two germline ends. The CDR3 length is 14 residues. The CDR3 sequence is CATSREYSNQPQHF. The CDR3 region has the DNA TGTGCCACCTCTCGGGAATATAGCAATCAGCCCCAGCATTTT.

This clonotype occurred many times. The chain carries TRBV5-6 and TRBJ1-1; a possible D gene is TRBD1 (5 bases). Trimming took 0 bases from V and 6 from J, leaving 15 bases between them. The CDR3 has 15 residues. CDR1 is SGHDT, CDR2 YYEEEE, per germline. The CDR3 DNA reads TGTGCCAGCAGCTTGGCCGGGGCTAACGTCGCTGAAGCTTTCTTT. It encodes CASSLAGANVAEAFF.

The chain couples TRBV12-3 or TRBV12-4 to TRBJ1-2, with D unclear. This CDR3 spans 14 amino acids. V was shortened by 7 bases and J by 7 bases, with 19 bases between the two germline ends. CDR3 residues: CASTPPDVSTGYTF. The CDR3 region has the DNA TGTGCCAGCACCCCCCCGGATGTCTCTACTGGCTACACCTTC.

CDR3 sequence (DNA): TGTGCCAGCAGCTTGCCAGGGTCTCTTGGCTACACCTTC. It specifies CASSLPGSLGYTF. The chain uses TRBV7-2 and TRBJ1-2, with TRBD1 as a possible D gene (5 bases). The V end lost 3 bases, the J end lost 7 bases, and 12 bases lay between the germline ends. CDR1 is SGHTA and CDR2 is FQGNSA in the germline V gene. This CDR3 spans 13 amino acids.

This clonotype has more than one count but fewer than ten. The chain combines TRBV12-3 or TRBV12-4 with TRBJ1-2; the match to TRBD1 covers 8 bases. The CDR3 runs to 14 residues. With 6 bases clipped from V and 5 bases from J, the junction kept 8 bases outside the gene matches. CDR3 DNA: TGTGCCAGCAGAGGTCAGGGGGCAGGATATGGCTACACCTTC. Translation: CASRGQGAGYGYTF.